The 3 T cell receptor beta chains below all came from one sample that was sequenced in a study of cytomegalovirus exposure and HLA in healthy donors. Primers for the PCR totalled 60 Vbeta and 13 Jbeta. Clones were read by immunoSEQ multiplex PCR, and TCRdb kept only the in-frame ones, dropping some. The sample consists of approximately 69,000 clones, roughly three quarters of them appearing once. The material sequenced was PBMCs. These receptor sequences come from a man younger than 35 in good health and CMV-seronegative.

On this clone itself: Relative to the germline gene, one junction end is altered; a read error may explain this. The chain combines TRBV7-9 with TRBJ2-1; TRBD1 might be the D (6 bases). The CDR3 sequence is 12 residues long. The germline V gene has CDR1 SEHNR and CDR2 FQNEAQ (reference sequence). In DNA form, the CDR3 reads TGTTCCAGCAGCTTCGGACAGAATGAGCAGTTCTTC. Translating gives CSSSFGQNEQFF.

This rearrangement joins TRBV28 to TRBJ1-2; TRBD1 is a possible D gene (6 bases). V was clipped by 7 bases and J by 3 bases, with 12 bases between them. The germline gives CDR1 MDHEN, CDR2 SYDVKM. The CDR3 consists of 13 residues. In nucleotides, the CDR3 is TGTGCCAGCACGGGGGGCAGAGACTATGGCTACACCTTC. Translated, it gives CASTGGRDYGYTF.

The chain joins TRBV9 to TRBJ2-5, with a tentative D call TRBD1 (5 bases). The V end lost 3 bases, the J end lost 5 bases, and 11 bases lay between the germline ends. From germline, CDR1 is SGDLS and CDR2 YYNGEE. The length of the CDR3 is 13 residues. CDR3: CASSAGIMETQYF. In DNA, the CDR3 is TGTGCCAGCAGCGCAGGGATCATGGAGACCCAGTACTTC.